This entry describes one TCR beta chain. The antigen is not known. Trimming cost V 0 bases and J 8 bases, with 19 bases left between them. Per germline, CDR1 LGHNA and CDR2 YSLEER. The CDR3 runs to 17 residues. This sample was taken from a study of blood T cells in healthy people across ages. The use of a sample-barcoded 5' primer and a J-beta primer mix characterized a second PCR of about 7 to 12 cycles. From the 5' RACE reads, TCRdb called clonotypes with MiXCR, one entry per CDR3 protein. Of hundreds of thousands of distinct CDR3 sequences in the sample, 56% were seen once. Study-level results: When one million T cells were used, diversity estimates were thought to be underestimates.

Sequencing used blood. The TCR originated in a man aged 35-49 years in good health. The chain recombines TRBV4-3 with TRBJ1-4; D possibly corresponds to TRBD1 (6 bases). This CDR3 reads CASSQDGLGGGNEKLFF. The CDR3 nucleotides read TGCGCCAGCAGCCAAGATGGTTTGGGAGGGGGTAACGAAAAACTGTTTTTT.